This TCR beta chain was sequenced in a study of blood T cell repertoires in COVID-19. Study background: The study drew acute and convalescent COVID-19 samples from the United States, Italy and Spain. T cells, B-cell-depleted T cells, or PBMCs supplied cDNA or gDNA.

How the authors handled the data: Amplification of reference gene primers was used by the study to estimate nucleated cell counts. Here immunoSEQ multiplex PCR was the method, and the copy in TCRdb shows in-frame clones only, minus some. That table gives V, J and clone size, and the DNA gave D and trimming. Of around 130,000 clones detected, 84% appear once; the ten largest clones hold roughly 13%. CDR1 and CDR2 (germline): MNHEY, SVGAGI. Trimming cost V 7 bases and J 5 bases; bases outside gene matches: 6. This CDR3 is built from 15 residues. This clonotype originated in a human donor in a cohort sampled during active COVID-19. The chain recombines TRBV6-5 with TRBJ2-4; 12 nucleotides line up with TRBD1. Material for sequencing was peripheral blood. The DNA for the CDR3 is TGTGCCAGCAATCGGGACAGGGGGCGGGAAAACATTCAGTACTTC. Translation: CASNRDRGRENIQYF.